The subject of this entry is one TCR beta chain. This sample was included in a study of memory CD4+ T cells and cytomegalovirus serostatus. Germline CDR1 KGHSH, CDR2 LQKENI. The CDR3 is 11 amino acids. V lost 6 bases, J lost 1 base, and 4 bases lay in between. The sort gate was single viable CD3+CD4+CD8-CD45RO+ cells for memory CD4+ T cells. In the original processing: After removing out-of-frame reads, 2,204,828 distinct TCRbeta sequences remained. The protocol was immunoSEQ multiplex PCR, while the TCRdb copy is restricted to in-frame clones and leaves out a portion. V, J and clone size were drawn from that table, and D and trimming were deduced from the DNA. The sample has roughly 50,000 clones; over 75% are singletons.

Sequencing was carried out using memory CD4+ T cells from blood. The chain is built from TRBV18 and TRBJ2-7, with D hard to call. The TCR comes from an adult in good health and CMV-seronegative. The CDR3: CASSQSYEQYF. The CDR3 coding sequence is TGTGCCAGCTCCCAATCCTACGAGCAGTACTTC.